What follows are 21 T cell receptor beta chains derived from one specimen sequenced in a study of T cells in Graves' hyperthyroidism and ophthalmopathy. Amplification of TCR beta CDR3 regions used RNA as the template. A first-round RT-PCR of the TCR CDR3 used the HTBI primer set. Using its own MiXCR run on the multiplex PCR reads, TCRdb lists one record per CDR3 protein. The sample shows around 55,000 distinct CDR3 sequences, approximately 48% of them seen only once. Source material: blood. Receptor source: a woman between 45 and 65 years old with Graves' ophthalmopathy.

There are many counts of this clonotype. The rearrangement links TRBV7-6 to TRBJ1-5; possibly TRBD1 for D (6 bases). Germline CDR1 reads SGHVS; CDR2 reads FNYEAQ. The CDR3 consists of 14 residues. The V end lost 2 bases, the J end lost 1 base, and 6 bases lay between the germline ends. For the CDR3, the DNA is TGTGCCAGCAGCTTACAGGGGAGCAATCAGCCCCAGCATTTT. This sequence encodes CASSLQGSNQPQHF.

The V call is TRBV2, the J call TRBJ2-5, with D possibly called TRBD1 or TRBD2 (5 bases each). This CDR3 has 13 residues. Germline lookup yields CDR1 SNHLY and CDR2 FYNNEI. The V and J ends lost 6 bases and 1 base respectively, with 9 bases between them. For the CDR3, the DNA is TGTGCCAGCAGCTTAGGGACCCAAGAGACCCAGTACTTC. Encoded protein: CASSLGTQETQYF.

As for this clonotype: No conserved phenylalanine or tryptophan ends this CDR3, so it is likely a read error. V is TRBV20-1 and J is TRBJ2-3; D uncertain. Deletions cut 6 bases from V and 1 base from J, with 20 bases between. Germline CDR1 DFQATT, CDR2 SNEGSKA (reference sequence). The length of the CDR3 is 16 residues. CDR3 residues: CSANTETYSRTDTQYS. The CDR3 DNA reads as TGCAGTGCCAACACAGAGACCTACTCCCGCACAGATACGCAGTATTCC.

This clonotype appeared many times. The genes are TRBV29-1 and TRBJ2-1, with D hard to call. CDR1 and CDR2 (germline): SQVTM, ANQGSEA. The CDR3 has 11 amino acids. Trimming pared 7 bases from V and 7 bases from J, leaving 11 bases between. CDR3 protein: CSAQALNEQFF. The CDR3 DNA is TGCAGCGCCCAGGCTCTAAATGAGCAGTTCTTC.

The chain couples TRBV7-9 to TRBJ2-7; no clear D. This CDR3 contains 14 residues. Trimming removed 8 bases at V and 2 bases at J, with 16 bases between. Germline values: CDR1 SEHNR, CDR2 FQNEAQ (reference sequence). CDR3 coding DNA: TGTGCCAGCGTCCCGGACCTTGGTGCCTACGAGCAGTACTTC. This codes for CASVPDLGAYEQYF.

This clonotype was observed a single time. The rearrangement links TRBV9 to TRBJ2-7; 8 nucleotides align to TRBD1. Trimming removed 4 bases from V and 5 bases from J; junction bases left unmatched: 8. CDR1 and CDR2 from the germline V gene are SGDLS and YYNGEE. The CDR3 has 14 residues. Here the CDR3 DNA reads TGTGCCAGCAGCCCAGGGACAGGCAATAACGAGCAGTACTTC. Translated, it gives CASSPGTGNNEQYF.

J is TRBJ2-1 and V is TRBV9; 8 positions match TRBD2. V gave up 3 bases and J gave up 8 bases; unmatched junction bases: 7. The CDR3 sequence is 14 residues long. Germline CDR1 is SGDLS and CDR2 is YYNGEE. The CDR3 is CASSAPGLGDEQFF. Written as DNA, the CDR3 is TGTGCCAGCAGCGCACCGGGACTAGGGGATGAGCAGTTCTTC.

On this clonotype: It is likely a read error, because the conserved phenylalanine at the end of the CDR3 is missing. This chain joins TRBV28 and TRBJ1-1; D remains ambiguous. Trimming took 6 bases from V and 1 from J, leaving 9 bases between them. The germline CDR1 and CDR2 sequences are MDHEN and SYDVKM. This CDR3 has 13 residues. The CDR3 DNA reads TGTGCCAGCAGCTCTCCTCAGAACACTGAAGCTTTCTTG. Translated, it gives CASSSPQNTEAFL.

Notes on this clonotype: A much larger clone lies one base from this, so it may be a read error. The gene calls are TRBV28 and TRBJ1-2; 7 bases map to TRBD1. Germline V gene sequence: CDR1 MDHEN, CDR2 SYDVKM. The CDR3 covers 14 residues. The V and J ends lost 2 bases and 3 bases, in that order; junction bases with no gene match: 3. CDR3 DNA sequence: TGTGCCAGCAGTTTAGCCCAGGGGGACTATGGCTACACCTTC. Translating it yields CASSLAQGDYGYTF.

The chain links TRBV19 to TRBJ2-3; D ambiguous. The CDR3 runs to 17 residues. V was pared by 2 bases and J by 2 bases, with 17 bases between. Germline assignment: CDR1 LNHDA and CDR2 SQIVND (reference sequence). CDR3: CASSITGWQENTDTQYF. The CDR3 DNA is TGTGCCAGTAGTATAACGGGTTGGCAGGAGAACACAGATACGCAGTATTTT.

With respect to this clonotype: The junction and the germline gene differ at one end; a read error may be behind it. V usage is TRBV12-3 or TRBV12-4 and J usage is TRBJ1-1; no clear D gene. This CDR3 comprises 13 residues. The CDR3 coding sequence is TGTGCCAGCAGTTTGACGACCAACAATGAAGCTTTCTTT. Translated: CASSLTTNNEAFF.

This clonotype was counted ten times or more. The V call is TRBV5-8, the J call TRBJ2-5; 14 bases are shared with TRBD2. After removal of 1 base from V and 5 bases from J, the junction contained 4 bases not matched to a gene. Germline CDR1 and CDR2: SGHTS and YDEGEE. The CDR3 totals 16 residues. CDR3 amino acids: CASSLSWTSGRETQYF. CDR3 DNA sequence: TGTGCCAGCAGCTTGTCCTGGACTAGCGGGAGGGAGACCCAGTACTTC.

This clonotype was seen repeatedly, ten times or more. This CDR3 is CASSESAATDTQYF. CDR3 nucleotide sequence: TGCGCCAGCAGTGAGTCGGCAGCCACAGATACGCAGTATTTT. The rearrangement joins TRBV10-1 to TRBJ2-3, with unresolved D. Trimming shortened V by 0 bases and J by 2 bases, and 6 bases separated the two germline ends. The length of the CDR3 is 14 residues. The germline gives CDR1 WNHNN, CDR2 SYGVQD (reference sequence).

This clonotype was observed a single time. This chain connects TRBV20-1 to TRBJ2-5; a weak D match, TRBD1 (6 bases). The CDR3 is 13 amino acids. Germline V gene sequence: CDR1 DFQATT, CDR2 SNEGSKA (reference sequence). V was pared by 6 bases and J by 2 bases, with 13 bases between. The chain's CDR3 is CSAPRTAQETQYF. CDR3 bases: TGCAGTGCCCCCCGGACAGCTCAAGAGACCCAGTACTTC.

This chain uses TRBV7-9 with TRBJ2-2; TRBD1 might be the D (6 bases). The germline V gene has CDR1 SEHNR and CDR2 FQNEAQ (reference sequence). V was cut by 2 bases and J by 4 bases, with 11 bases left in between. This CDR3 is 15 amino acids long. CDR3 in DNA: TGTGCCAGCAGCTTACCCCAGGGGTCCACCGGGGAGCTGTTTTTT. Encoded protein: CASSLPQGSTGELFF. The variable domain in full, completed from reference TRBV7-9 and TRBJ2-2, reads DTGVSQNPRHKITKRGQNVTFRCDPISEHNRLYWYRQTLGQGPEFLTYFQNEAQLEKSRLLSDRFSAERPKGSFSTLEIQRTEQGDSAMYLCASSLPQGSTGELFFGEGSRLTVL.

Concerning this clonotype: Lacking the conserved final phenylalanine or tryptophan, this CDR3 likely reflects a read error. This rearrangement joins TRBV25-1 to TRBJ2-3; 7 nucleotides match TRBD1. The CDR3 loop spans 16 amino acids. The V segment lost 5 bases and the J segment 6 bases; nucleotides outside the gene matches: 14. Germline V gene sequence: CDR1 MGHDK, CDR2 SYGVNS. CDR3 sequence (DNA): TGTGCCAGCAGTTTACGTAAGGGGGCGATTGGGGATACGCAGTATCTT. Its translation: CASSLRKGAIGDTQYL.

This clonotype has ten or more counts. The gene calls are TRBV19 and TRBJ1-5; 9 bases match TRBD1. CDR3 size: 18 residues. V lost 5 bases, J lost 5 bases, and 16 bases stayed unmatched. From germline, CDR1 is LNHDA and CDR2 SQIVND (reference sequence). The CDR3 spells CASSFTIARQGGDQPQHF. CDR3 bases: TGTGCCAGTAGTTTCACCATCGCACGACAGGGGGGGGATCAGCCCCAGCATTTT.

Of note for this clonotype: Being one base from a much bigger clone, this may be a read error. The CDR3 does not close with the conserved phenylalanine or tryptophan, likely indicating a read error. CDR3 DNA: TGCGCCAGCAGCCAGACTCTGGACAGAGGAGGGGGGGAGCAGTACCTC. Encoded protein: CASSQTLDRGGGEQYL. The chain has TRBV7-2 and TRBJ2-7, with D possibly being TRBD1 or TRBD2 (6 bases each). This CDR3 contains 16 residues. Germline lookup yields CDR1 SGHTA and CDR2 FQGNSA.

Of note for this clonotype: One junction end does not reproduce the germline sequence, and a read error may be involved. Here the CDR3 DNA reads TGTGCCGTCAGTGGTAGACAGGGGGCTAATGAAAAACTGTTTTTT. Its translation is CAVSGRQGANEKLFF. The rearrangement links TRBV10-3 to TRBJ1-4, with TRBD1 matching over 9 bases. The CDR3 runs 15 residues. Germline CDR1 ENHRY, CDR2 SYGVKD.

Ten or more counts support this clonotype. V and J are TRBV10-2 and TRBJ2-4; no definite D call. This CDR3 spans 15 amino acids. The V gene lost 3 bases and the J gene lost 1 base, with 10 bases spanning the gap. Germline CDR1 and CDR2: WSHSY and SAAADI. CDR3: CASSDGMLAKNIQYF. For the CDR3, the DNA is TGCGCCAGCAGTGATGGGATGTTGGCCAAAAACATTCAGTACTTC.

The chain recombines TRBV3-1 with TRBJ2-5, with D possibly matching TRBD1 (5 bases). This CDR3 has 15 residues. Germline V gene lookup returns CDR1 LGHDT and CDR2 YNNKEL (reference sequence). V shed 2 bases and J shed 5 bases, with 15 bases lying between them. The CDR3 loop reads CASSQYSDKDETQYF. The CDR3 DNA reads TGTGCCAGCAGCCAATACTCGGACAAAGATGAGACCCAGTACTTC.